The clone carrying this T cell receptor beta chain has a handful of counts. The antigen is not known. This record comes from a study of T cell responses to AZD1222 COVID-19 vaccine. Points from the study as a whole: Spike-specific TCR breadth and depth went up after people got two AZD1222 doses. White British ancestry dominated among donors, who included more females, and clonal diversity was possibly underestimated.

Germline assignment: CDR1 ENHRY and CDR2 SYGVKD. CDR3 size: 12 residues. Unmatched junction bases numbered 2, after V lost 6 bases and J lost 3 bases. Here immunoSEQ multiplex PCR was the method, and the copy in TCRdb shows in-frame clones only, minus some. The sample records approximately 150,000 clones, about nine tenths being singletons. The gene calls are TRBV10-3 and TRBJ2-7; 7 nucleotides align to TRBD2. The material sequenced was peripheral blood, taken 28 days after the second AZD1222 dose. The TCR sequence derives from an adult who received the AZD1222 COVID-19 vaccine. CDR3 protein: CAISSGGYEQYV. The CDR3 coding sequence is TGTGCCATCAGCTCGGGGGGCTACGAGCAGTACGTC.